The rows below give T cell receptor beta chains drawn from one sample of a study of monozygotic twins with inflammatory bowel disease. Following a re-call of the 5' RACE reads, TCRdb has one entry per CDR3 protein and lacks DNA. This listing includes some 150,000 distinct CDR3 sequences. The sample was blood. The receptors derive from a human donor with ulcerative colitis or Crohn's disease, or a healthy co-twin of an affected twin (not recorded which). The CDR3 runs from the conserved cysteine through the conserved F or W. The order of the fields is J gene, V gene, CDR3 protein.

TRBJ2-1	TRBV4-2	CASSQEGLGLHEQFF
TRBJ1-6	TRBV10-3	CAISAEQGNSPLHF
TRBJ2-7	TRBV11-2	CASSLGGPSGSTNYEQYF
TRBJ2-1	TRBV10-3	CAISGGSGYNEQFF
TRBJ2-1	TRBV7-3	CASSLTGFEVNEQFF
TRBJ1-4	TRBV20-1	CSASYSEPNEKLFF
TRBJ2-7	TRBV29-1	CSVVFGTYEQYF
TRBJ2-1	TRBV5-6	CASSSSGLQFF
TRBJ2-1	TRBV7-3	CASSLVLAGEYEQFF
TRBJ1-1	TRBV7-9	CASSGRFDPRGTEAFF
TRBJ2-6	TRBV7-3	CASSLFQSGANVLTF
TRBJ2-1	TRBV7-2	CASSLDGGLVGFF
TRBJ1-1	TRBV29-1	CSVERAGSGAFF
TRBJ2-1	TRBV6-2/TRBV6-3	CASRPGTGGYNEQFF
TRBJ2-4	TRBV6-1	CASTPWAGAKNIQYF
TRBJ2-1	TRBV15	CATSRDLPGVGNEQFF
TRBJ2-7	TRBV3-1	CASSQVRLAGYSSSYEQYF
TRBJ1-3	TRBV4-1	CASSRADRGGNTIYF
TRBJ2-4	TRBV11-1	CASSVTNGRPGAKNIQYF
TRBJ2-7	TRBV14	CASSQVSSGTGIYEQYF
TRBJ1-1	TRBV5-1	CASSLRTDQNTEAFF
TRBJ2-1	TRBV6-1	CASSEETSGGYNEQFF
TRBJ2-2	TRBV11-2	CASSYTGAETGELFF
TRBJ2-1	TRBV29-1	CSVLKWEGLYEQFF
TRBJ2-7	TRBV5-1	CASSLSGQAYEQYF
TRBJ1-6	TRBV20-1	CSARTPSRHLHF
TRBJ2-1	TRBV20-1	CSASLAGVHNEQFF
TRBJ1-1	TRBV28	CASSLFRVPAFF
TRBJ1-1	TRBV28	CASSLSPNTEAFF
TRBJ2-1	TRBV24-1	CATSDGQGAYNEQFF
TRBJ2-1	TRBV6-5	CASSYRGMGEQFF
TRBJ2-3	TRBV29-1	CSVGTSGSVTDTQYF
TRBJ1-5	TRBV27	CASSLSLRDQPQHF
TRBJ2-1	TRBV3-1	CASSQGASGRFLGEQFF
TRBJ2-2	TRBV20-1	CSAPRQGGTGELFF
TRBJ2-1	TRBV11-2	CASSRKGGPYNEQFF
TRBJ1-4	TRBV28	CASSLEPARRLNEKLFF
TRBJ2-1	TRBV20-1	CSRTGQGDYNEQFF
TRBJ2-1	TRBV5-6	CASSTGGGLSDEQFF
TRBJ2-7	TRBV5-5	CASSLRLAGVAYEQYF
TRBJ2-1	TRBV27	CASSALGTPNNEQFF
TRBJ2-5	TRBV3-1	CASSHPGTGAFQETQYF
TRBJ2-1	TRBV6-4	CASSATGTGADEQFF
TRBJ2-1	TRBV28	CASSLTSGRIYNEQFF
TRBJ1-5	TRBV18	CASSPWDRDINQPQHF
TRBJ1-5	TRBV20-1	CSAPGYSNQPQHF
TRBJ2-2	TRBV28	CASTNPSNTGELFF
TRBJ2-7	TRBV3-1	CASSQARTGPRRGSYEQYF
TRBJ2-1	TRBV5-4	CASSLVGGGSSYNEQFF
TRBJ2-3	TRBV9	CASSVQLDTDTQYF
TRBJ1-2	TRBV5-1	CASTRDKANYGYTF
TRBJ1-5	TRBV5-1	CASSSYPGTQPQHF
TRBJ1-2	TRBV7-8	CASSADRFDYTF
TRBJ1-5	TRBV28	CASSPHMVKGNQPQHF
TRBJ1-2	TRBV5-6	CASSLTGGACGYTF
TRBJ2-3	TRBV9	CASNKNPAGGPEGHTDTQYF
TRBJ2-1	TRBV4-2	CASSQDYGGQGFGYEQFF